Only one count was recorded for the clone carrying this T cell receptor beta chain. The source of the sample is a study of blood T cells in healthy people across ages. Primers used in a second PCR of about 6 to 11 cycles were a sample-barcoded 5' primer and a J-beta primer mix. TCRdb redid the calling of the 5' RACE reads with MiXCR, one entry per CDR3 protein. The sample yields around 650,000 distinct CDR3 sequences, approximately 30% seen once. CDR3 length: 14 residues. After removal of 6 bases from V and 3 bases from J, the junction contained 4 bases not matched to a gene. Material: blood. The TCR originated in an elderly woman in good health. V and J are TRBV12-3 or TRBV12-4 and TRBJ2-1; 8 nucleotides align to TRBD2. CDR3 sequence: CASSQSGSYNEQFF. In DNA, the CDR3 is TGTGCCAGCAGCCAAAGCGGGAGCTACAATGAGCAGTTCTTC.